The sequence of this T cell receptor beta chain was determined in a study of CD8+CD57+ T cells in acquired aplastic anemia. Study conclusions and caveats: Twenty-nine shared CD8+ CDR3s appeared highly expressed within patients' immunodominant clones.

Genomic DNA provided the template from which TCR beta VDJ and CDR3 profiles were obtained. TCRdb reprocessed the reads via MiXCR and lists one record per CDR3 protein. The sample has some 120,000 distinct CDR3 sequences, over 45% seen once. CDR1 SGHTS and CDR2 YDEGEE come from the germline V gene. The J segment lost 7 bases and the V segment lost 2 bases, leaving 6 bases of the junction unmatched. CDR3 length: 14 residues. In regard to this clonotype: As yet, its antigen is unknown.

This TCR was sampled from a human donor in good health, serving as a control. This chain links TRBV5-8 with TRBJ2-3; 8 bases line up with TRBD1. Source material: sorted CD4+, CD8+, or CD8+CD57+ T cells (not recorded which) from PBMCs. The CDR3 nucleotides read TGTGCCAGCAGCTTACGACAGGGGTCTAATACGCAGTATTTT. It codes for CASSLRQGSNTQYF.